This T cell receptor beta chain was identified in a study of blood T cell repertoires in COVID-19. In the study overall: T cells, B-cell-depleted T cells, or PBMCs provided the cDNA or gDNA that served as material.

Looked up from germline, CDR1 is SGHVS and CDR2 is FQNEAQ. The length of the CDR3 is 14 residues. V shed 3 bases and J shed 1 base, with 9 bases lying between them. TCRdb's table, derived via immunoSEQ multiplex PCR, lists solely in-frame clones and lacks some. There are over 200,000 clones in the sample; around nine tenths occur only once, and more than 5.5% lies in the top ten. The TCR was taken from a man aged 60-69 years who had recovered from COVID-19. What was sequenced was peripheral blood. This rearrangement joins TRBV7-8 to TRBJ1-1; D remains unclear. The CDR3 nucleotides read TGTGCCAGCAGCTTTTCGTACAGGAACACTGAAGCTTTCTTT. It translates to CASSFSYRNTEAFF.